These 18 T cell receptor beta chains came from one sample sequenced in a study of T-cell memory formation after mild COVID-19. A single record per CDR3 protein comes from TCRdb applying MiXCR to the 5' RACE reads. The sample carries about 390,000 distinct CDR3 sequences, about 15% recorded once. Source material: PBMCs or a T cell subset sorted from them (not recorded which). The receptor source for this set is a man younger than 30 who had mild COVID-19 (a few samples of this study predate the infection). Cell type and time point are not known.

A single count supports this clonotype. The chain couples TRBV5-1 to TRBJ2-3; 7 positions match TRBD2. This CDR3 contains 16 residues. CDR1 is SGHRS, CDR2 YFSETQ, per germline. Losses at the gene ends were 0 bases for V and 6 bases for J; bases not matched to a gene: 10. The CDR3 DNA reads as TGCGCCAGCAGCTTGGCGGGGCGGGGACTACTGGATACGCAGTATTTT. It specifies CASSLAGRGLLDTQYF.

Concerning this clonotype: An end of the junction does not agree with germline; a read error may underlie this. This chain connects TRBV7-7 to TRBJ2-5; D is perhaps TRBD2 (6 bases). The CDR3 has 16 amino acids. Germline V gene sequence: CDR1 SSHAT, CDR2 FNYEAQ (reference sequence). The CDR3 spells CASSSGELAPQETQYF. As DNA, the CDR3 is TGTGCTAGCAGCTCCGGCGAGCTAGCGCCTCAAGAGACCCAGTACTTC.

This clonotype turned up a few times. This chain uses TRBV20-1 with TRBJ1-2, with a tentative D call TRBD1 (5 bases). The germline gives CDR1 DFQATT, CDR2 SNEGSKA (reference sequence). Trimming left V 5 bases short and J 0 bases short, with 10 bases between. This CDR3 spans 13 amino acids. DNA of the CDR3: TGCAGTGCTGGGGAACAGGCTAACTATGGCTACACCTTC. Its translation: CSAGEQANYGYTF.

This clonotype was found a few times. The V and J genes are TRBV10-3 and TRBJ1-5; 11 nucleotides match TRBD1. Germline V gives CDR1 ENHRY, CDR2 SYGVKD. Trimming removed 9 bases from V and 7 bases from J; junction bases left unmatched: 2. This CDR3 contains 12 residues. CDR3 protein: CAIGTGGQPQHF. CDR3 in DNA: TGTGCCATTGGGACAGGGGGACAGCCCCAGCATTTT.

This clonotype appeared a few times. The rearrangement joins TRBV6-2 or TRBV6-3 to TRBJ1-1; D is unresolved. The CDR3 extends over 14 amino acids. In germline, CDR1 is MNHEY, CDR2 SVGEGT. Trimming cost V 8 bases and J 0 bases, with 13 bases left between them. CDR3 loop: CASRKIRLNTEAFF. CDR3 nucleotides: TGTGCCAGCCGGAAGATTAGACTGAACACTGAAGCTTTCTTT.

This clonotype was recorded many times. This chain links TRBV5-1 with TRBJ1-5; no firm D call. CDR3 length equals 10 residues. From germline, CDR1 is SGHRS and CDR2 YFSETQ. The V end was cut by 5 bases, the J end by 5 bases, with 2 bases between. The chain's CDR3 is CASSHQPQHF. The DNA of the CDR3 is TGCGCCAGCAGTCATCAGCCCCAGCATTTT.

This clonotype was found many times. CDR3 DNA: TGTGCCACCAGCAGTAGACTAGACAACACCGGGGAGCTGTTTTTT. It is translated as CATSSRLDNTGELFF. The V and J genes are TRBV15 and TRBJ2-2, with D tentatively TRBD2 (6 bases). This CDR3 is built from 15 residues. V lost 3 bases and J lost 2, with 10 bases in between. Germline V gene data show CDR1 as LNHNV and CDR2 as YYDKDF (reference sequence).

This chain connects TRBV18 to TRBJ1-4, with D hard to call. The germline gives CDR1 KGHSH, CDR2 LQKENI. V shed 7 bases and J shed 8 bases, with 23 bases lying between them. This CDR3 is built from 16 residues. CDR3 amino acids: CASYPAQQISREKLFF. CDR3 DNA: TGTGCCAGCTACCCGGCTCAACAGATCTCGCGGGAAAAACTGTTTTTT. The whole variable domain, filled in from reference TRBV18 and TRBJ1-4, reads NAGVMQNPRHLVRRRGQEARLRCSPMKGHSHVYWYRQLPEEGLKFMVYLQKENIIDESGMPKERFSAEFPKEGPSILRIQQVVRGDSAAYFCASYPAQQISREKLFFGSGTQLSVL.

This clonotype occurred a few times. One end of the junction varies from germline; a read error may be responsible. This chain uses TRBV7-9 with TRBJ1-2, with unresolved D. The CDR3 runs to 11 residues. Germline CDR1 reads SEHNR; CDR2 reads FQNEAQ (reference sequence). The CDR3 DNA reads TGTGCCAGCACTACGGACCGTCCTAGTTCCTTC. Protein sequence: CASTTDRPSSF.

This chain uses TRBV14 with TRBJ2-2; no clear D. The CDR3 covers 12 residues. Germline assignment: CDR1 SGHDN and CDR2 FVKESK. V was clipped by 4 bases and J by 9 bases, with 9 bases between them. For the CDR3, the DNA is TGTGCCAGCAGCCCAGACGCCCGGGAGCTGTTTTTT. Protein: CASSPDARELFF.

The chain has TRBV4-3 and TRBJ1-2; D may be TRBD1 (6 bases). Germline V gene sequence: CDR1 LGHNA, CDR2 YSLEER. CDR3 length equals 15 residues. Trimming took 1 base from V and 3 from J, leaving 12 bases between them. CDR3 DNA: TGCGCCAGCAGCCAAGGCTCGGGGGGCCACTATGGCTACACCTTC. As protein: CASSQGSGGHYGYTF.

Ten or more counts support this clonotype. This sequence joins TRBV12-3 or TRBV12-4 and TRBJ1-1, with TRBD1 identical over 8 bases. The CDR3 contains 17 residues. Unmatched junction bases numbered 12, after V lost 2 bases and J lost 4 bases. The CDR3 loop is CASSLPRYRGSGTEAFF. In nucleotides, the CDR3 is TGTGCCAGCAGTTTACCCCGATACAGGGGGTCCGGCACTGAAGCTTTCTTT.

The chain joins TRBV24-1 to TRBJ1-5; perhaps TRBD1 as D (5 bases). Deletions cut 3 bases from V and 6 bases from J, with 8 bases between. The CDR3 contains 13 residues. In germline, CDR1 is KGHDR, CDR2 SFDVKD. DNA of the CDR3: TGTGCCACCAGTGATCGGGGCGGTCAGCCCCAGCATTTT. This translates into CATSDRGGQPQHF.

The CDR3 DNA sequence: TGTGCCAGCAGTTTAGCGCGGGGACAGCATTTT. This translates into CASSLARGQHF. The J gene is TRBJ1-5, the V gene TRBV12-3 or TRBV12-4; D not resolved. V gave up 0 bases and J gave up 13 bases, with 7 bases separating them. The CDR3 runs 11 residues.

This clonotype was counted between two and nine times. Here the CDR3 reads CASSPREEGYNEQFF. The CDR3 DNA reads as TGTGCCAGCAGCCCCCGGGAAGAGGGCTACAATGAGCAGTTCTTC. J is TRBJ2-1 and V is TRBV11-2, with D possibly matching TRBD2 (5 bases). Germline V gene lookup returns CDR1 SGHAT and CDR2 FQNNGV. The V gene lost 5 bases and the J gene lost 3 bases, with 14 bases spanning the gap. The CDR3 loop spans 15 amino acids.

This clonotype was found many times. CDR3 in DNA: TGCGCCAGCAGCCAAGCCGGGGCTCCTCCCGCTACGCAGTATTTT. Amino acids: CASSQAGAPPATQYF. This rearrangement joins TRBV4-3 to TRBJ2-3; D could derive from TRBD1 or TRBD2 (5 bases each). V was trimmed by 1 base and J by 8 bases, leaving 16 bases between them. Germline V gene lookup returns CDR1 LGHNA and CDR2 YSLEER. The CDR3 is made up of 15 amino acids.

The CDR3: CAISEGSETQYF. CDR3 nucleotide sequence: TGTGCCATCAGTGAGGGATCGGAGACCCAGTACTTC. The chain couples TRBV10-3 to TRBJ2-5; D is uncertain. Germline V gene lookup returns CDR1 ENHRY and CDR2 SYGVKD. The CDR3 sequence is 12 residues long. V lost 2 bases, J lost 5 bases, and 6 bases lay in between.

The V call is TRBV7-2, the J call TRBJ2-5; D gene ambiguous. Between the trimmed V and J ends, which lost 7 bases and 2 bases, there was a span of 14 bases. The germline V gene has CDR1 SGHTA and CDR2 FQGNSA. The CDR3 runs 14 residues. The CDR3 region has the DNA TGTGCCAGCACCCCTTATGGCCCGCAAGAGACCCAGTACTTC. This gives the protein CASTPYGPQETQYF.